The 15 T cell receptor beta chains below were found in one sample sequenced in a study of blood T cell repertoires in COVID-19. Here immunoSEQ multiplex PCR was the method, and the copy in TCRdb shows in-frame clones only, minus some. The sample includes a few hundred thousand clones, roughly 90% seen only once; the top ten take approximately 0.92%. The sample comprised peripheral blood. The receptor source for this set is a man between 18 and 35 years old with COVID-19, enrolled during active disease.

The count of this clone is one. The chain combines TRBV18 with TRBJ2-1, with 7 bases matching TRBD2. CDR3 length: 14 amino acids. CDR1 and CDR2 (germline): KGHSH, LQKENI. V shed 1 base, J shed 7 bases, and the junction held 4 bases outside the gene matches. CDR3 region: CASSPRREINEQFF. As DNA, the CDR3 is TGTGCCAGCTCACCACGGCGGGAGATAAATGAGCAGTTCTTC.

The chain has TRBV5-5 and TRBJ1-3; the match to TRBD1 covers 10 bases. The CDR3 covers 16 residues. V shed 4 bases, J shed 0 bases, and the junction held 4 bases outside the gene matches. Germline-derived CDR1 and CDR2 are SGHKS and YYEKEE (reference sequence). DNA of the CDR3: TGTGCCAGCAGCCCGAGACAGGGGGCCTCTGGAAACACCATATATTTT. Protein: CASSPRQGASGNTIYF.

The CDR3 spells CASSPFSGGVQETQYF. The DNA of the CDR3 is TGTGCCAGCAGCCCATTTAGCGGGGGCGTCCAAGAGACCCAGTACTTC. The chain is built from TRBV7-2 and TRBJ2-5; 9 nucleotides align to TRBD2. CDR1 SGHTA and CDR2 FQGNSA come from the germline V gene. The trim removed 5 bases at V and 1 base at J, leaving 8 bases unmatched. The CDR3 is made up of 16 amino acids.

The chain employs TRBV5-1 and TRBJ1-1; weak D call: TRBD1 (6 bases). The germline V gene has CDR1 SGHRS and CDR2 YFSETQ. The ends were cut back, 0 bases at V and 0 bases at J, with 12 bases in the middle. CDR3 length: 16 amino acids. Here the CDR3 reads CASSLDTGSMNTEAFF. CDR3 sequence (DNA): TGCGCCAGCAGCTTGGATACAGGGTCTATGAACACTGAAGCTTTCTTT.

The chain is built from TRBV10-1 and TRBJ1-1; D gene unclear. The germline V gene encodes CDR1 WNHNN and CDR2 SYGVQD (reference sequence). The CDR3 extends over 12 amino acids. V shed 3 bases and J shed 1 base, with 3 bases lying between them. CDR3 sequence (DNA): TGCGCCAGCAGTGAACAGAACACTGAAGCTTTCTTT. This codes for CASSEQNTEAFF.

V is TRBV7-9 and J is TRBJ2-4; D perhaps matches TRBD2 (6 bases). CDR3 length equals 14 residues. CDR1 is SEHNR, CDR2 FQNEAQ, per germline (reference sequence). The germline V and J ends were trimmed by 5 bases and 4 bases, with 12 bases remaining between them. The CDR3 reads CASSGVEGKNIQYF. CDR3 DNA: TGTGCCAGCAGCGGAGTGGAGGGAAAAAACATTCAGTACTTC. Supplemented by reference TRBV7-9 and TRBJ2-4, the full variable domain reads DTGVSQNPRHKITKRGQNVTFRCDPISEHNRLYWYRQTLGQGPEFLTYFQNEAQLEKSRLLSDRFSAERPKGSFSTLEIQRTEQGDSAMYLCASSGVEGKNIQYFGAGTRLSVL.

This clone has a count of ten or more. Here the CDR3 reads CASRSAGAPKETQYF. As DNA, the CDR3 is TGTGCCAGCAGATCTGCAGGGGCCCCCAAAGAGACCCAGTACTTC. This chain connects TRBV27 to TRBJ2-5, with a possible D match to TRBD1 (6 bases). The CDR3 covers 15 residues. The germline V gene encodes CDR1 MNHEY and CDR2 SMNVEV (reference sequence). Trimming shortened V by 6 bases and J by 3 bases, and 17 bases separated the two germline ends.

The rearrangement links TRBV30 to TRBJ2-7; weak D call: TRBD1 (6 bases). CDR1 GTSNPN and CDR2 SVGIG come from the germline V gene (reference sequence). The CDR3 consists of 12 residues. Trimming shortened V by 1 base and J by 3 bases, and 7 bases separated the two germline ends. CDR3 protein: CAWSATGYEQYF. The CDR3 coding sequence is TGTGCCTGGAGTGCGACAGGCTACGAGCAGTACTTC.

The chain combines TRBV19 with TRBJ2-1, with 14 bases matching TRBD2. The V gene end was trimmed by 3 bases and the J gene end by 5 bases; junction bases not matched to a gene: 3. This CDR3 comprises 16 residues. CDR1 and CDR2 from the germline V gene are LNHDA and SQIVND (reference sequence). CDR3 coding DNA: TGTGCCAGTAGTATTGTGACTAGCGGGGGGGACAATGAGCAGTTCTTC. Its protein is CASSIVTSGGDNEQFF.

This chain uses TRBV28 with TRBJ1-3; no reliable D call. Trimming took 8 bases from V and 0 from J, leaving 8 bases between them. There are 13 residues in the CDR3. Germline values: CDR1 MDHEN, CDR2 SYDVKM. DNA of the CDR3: TGTGCCAGCTTGAGAAACTCTGGAAACACCATATATTTT. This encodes CASLRNSGNTIYF.

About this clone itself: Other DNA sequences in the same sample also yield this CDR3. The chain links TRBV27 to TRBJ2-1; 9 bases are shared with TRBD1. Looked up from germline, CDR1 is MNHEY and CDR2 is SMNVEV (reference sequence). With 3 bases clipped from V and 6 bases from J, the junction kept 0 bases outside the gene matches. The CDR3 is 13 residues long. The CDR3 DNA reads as TGTGCCAGCAGTTTGACAGGGGGCAATGAGCAGTTCTTC. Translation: CASSLTGGNEQFF.

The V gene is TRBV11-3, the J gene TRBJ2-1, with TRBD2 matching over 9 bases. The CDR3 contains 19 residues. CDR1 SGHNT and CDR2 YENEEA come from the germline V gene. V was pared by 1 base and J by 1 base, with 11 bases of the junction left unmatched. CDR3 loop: CASSLGRKVAGVSYNEQFF. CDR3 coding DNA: TGTGCCAGCAGCTTAGGTCGGAAAGTAGCGGGAGTATCCTACAATGAGCAGTTCTTC.

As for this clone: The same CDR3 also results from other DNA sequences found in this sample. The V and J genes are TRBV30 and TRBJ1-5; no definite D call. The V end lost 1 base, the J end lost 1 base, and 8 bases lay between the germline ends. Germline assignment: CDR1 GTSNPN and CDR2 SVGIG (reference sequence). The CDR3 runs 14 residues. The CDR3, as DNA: TGTGCCTGGAGTGGACTCTACAGCAATCAGCCCCAGCATTTT. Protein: CAWSGLYSNQPQHF.

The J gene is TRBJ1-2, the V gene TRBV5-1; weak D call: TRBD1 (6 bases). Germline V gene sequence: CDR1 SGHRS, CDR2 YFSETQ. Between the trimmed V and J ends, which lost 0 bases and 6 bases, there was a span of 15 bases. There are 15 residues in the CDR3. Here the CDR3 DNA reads TGCGCCAGCAGCTTGGCGCCAGGGGTGCGGAATGGCTACACCTTC. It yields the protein CASSLAPGVRNGYTF.

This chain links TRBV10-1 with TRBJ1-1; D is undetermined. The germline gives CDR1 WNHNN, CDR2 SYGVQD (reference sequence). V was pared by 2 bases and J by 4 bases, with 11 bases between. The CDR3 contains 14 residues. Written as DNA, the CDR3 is TGCGCCAGCAGTGAGCAGGCCATGGGCACTGAAGCTTTCTTT. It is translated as CASSEQAMGTEAFF.